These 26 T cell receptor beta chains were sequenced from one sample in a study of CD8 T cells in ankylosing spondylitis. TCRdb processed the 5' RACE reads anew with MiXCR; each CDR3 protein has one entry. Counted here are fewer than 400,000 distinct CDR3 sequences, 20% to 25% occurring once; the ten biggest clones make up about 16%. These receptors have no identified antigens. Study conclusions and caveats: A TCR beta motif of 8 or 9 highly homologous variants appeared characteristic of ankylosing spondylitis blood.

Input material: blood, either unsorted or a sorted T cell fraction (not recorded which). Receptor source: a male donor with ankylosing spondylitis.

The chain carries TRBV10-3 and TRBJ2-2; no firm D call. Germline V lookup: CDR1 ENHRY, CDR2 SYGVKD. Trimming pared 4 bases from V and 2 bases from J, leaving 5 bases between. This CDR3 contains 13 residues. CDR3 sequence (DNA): TGTGCCATCAGTGTCGGCAACACCGGGGAGCTGTTTTTT. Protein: CAISVGNTGELFF.

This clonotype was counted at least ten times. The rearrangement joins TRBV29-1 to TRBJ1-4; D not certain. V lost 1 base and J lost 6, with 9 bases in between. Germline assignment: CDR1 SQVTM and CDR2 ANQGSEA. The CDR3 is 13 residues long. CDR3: CSVEVGGDEKLFF. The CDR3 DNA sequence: TGCAGCGTTGAAGTAGGCGGGGATGAAAAACTGTTTTTT.

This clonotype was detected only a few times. The CDR3 is CASSWQGAGNTIYF. CDR3 coding DNA: TGTGCCAGCAGCTGGCAGGGGGCTGGAAACACCATATATTTT. The chain uses TRBV7-9 and TRBJ1-3; TRBD1 matches at 7 bases. The CDR3 length is 14 residues. Unmatched junction bases numbered 2, after V lost 4 bases and J lost 2 bases. Looked up from germline, CDR1 is SEHNR and CDR2 is FQNEAQ (reference sequence). Looking up the rest from reference TRBV7-9 and TRBJ1-3 gives the full variable domain: DTGVSQNPRHKITKRGQNVTFRCDPISEHNRLYWYRQTLGQGPEFLTYFQNEAQLEKSRLLSDRFSAERPKGSFSTLEIQRTEQGDSAMYLCASSWQGAGNTIYFGEGSWLTVV.

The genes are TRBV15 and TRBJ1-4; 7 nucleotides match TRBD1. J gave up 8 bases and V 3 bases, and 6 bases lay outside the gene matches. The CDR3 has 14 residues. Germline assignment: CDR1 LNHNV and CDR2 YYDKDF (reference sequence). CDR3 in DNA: TGTGCCACCAGCAGGTCCCAGGGGGGGGAAAAACTGTTTTTT. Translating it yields CATSRSQGGEKLFF.

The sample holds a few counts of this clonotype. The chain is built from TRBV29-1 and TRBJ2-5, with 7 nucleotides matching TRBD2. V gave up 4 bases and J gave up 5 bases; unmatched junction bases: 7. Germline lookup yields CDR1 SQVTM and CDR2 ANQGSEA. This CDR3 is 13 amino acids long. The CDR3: CSVGRGGDETQYF. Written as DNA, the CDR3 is TGCAGCGTTGGGAGGGGAGGGGATGAGACCCAGTACTTC. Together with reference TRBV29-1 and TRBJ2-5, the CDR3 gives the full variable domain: SAVISQKPSRDICQRGTSLTIQCQVDSQVTMMFWYRQQPGQSLTLIATANQGSEATYESGFVIDKFPISRPNLTFSTLTVSNMSPEDSSIYLCSVGRGGDETQYFGPGTRLLVL.

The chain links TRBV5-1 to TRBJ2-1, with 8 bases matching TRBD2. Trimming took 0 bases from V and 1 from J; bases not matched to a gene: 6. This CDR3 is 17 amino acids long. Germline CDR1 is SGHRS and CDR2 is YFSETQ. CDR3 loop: CASSLAIAGPSYNEQFF. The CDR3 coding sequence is TGCGCCAGCAGCTTGGCGATAGCGGGACCGTCCTACAATGAGCAGTTCTTC.

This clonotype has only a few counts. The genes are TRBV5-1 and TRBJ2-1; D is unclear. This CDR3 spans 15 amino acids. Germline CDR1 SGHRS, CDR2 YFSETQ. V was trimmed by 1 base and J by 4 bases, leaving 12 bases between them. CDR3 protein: CASSLLRGGYNEQFF. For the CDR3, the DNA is TGCGCCAGCAGCTTGCTGCGAGGTGGATACAATGAGCAGTTCTTC.

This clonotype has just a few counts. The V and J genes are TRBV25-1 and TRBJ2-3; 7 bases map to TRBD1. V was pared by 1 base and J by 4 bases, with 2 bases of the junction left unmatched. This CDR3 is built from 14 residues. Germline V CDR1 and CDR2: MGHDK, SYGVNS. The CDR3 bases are TGTGCCAGCAGTGAATTCGACAGGGCAGATACGCAGTATTTT. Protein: CASSEFDRADTQYF.

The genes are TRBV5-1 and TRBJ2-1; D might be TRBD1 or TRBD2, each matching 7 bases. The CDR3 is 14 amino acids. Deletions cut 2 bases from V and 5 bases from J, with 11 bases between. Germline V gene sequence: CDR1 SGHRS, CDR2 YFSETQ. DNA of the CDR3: TGCGCCAGCAGCTTCAGGGGGGGGAACAATGAGCAGTTCTTC. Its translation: CASSFRGGNNEQFF.

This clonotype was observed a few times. CDR3 bases: TGTGCCAGCAGCCAAGTCGGGAGTTGGTCCTACAATGAGCAGTTCTTC. It encodes CASSQVGSWSYNEQFF. The V gene is TRBV14, the J gene TRBJ2-1; D might be TRBD2 (6 bases). The germline V and J ends were trimmed by 1 base and 1 base, with 11 bases remaining between them. The germline V gene encodes CDR1 SGHDN and CDR2 FVKESK. This CDR3 comprises 16 residues.

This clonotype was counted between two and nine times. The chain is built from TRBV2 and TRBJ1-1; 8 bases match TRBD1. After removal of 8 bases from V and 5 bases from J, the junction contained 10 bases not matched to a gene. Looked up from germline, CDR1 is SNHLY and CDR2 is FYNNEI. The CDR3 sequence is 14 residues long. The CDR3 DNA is TGTGCCAGCTGTGTGGACAGGGCGGGGACTGAAGCTTTCTTT. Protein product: CASCVDRAGTEAFF.

The CDR3 loop reads CAHTPGTPNTEAFF. CDR3 in DNA: TGTGCCCATACACCCGGGACCCCGAACACTGAAGCTTTCTTT. The chain carries TRBV30 and TRBJ1-1, with D perhaps TRBD1 (5 bases). CDR3 length: 14 amino acids. CDR1 and CDR2 (germline): GTSNPN, SVGIG (reference sequence). V was pared by 8 bases and J by 1 base, with 17 bases between.

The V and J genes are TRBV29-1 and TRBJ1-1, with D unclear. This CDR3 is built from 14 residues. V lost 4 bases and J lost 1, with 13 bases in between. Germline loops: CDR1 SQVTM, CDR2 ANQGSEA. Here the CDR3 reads CSVVFRLQNTEAFF. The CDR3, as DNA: TGCAGCGTTGTGTTCCGACTGCAGAACACTGAAGCTTTCTTT.

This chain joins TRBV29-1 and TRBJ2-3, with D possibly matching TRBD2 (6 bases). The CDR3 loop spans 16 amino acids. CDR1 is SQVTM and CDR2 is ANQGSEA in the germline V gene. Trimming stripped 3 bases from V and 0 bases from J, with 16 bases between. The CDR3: CSVEAPGSPSTDTQYF. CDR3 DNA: TGCAGCGTTGAGGCCCCCGGGAGTCCTAGCACAGATACGCAGTATTTT.

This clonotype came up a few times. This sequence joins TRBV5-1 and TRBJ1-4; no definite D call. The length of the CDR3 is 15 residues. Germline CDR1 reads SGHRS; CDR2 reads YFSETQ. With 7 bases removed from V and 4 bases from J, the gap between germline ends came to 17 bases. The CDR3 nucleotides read TGCGCCAGCGGGGAGGACGTCTACGGTAATGAAAAACTGTTTTTT. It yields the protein CASGEDVYGNEKLFF.

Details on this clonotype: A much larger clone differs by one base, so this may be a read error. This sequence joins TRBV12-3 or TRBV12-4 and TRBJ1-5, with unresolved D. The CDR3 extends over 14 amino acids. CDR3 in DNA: TGTGCCAGCAGTTTAGGAGCAGGCAATCAGCCCCGGCATTTT. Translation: CASSLGAGNQPRHF.

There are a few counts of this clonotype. DNA of the CDR3: TGCAGTGCTCAGGACGAGACCCGGAGCGGGAGGGTCGGCGGGGAGCTGTTTTTT. Residues: CSAQDETRSGRVGGELFF. This rearrangement joins TRBV20-1 to TRBJ2-2; the match to TRBD2 covers 10 bases. Germline-derived CDR1 and CDR2 are DFQATT and SNEGSKA (reference sequence). The CDR3 extends over 18 amino acids. With V trimmed by 5 bases and J by 7 bases, 19 bases remained unmatched.

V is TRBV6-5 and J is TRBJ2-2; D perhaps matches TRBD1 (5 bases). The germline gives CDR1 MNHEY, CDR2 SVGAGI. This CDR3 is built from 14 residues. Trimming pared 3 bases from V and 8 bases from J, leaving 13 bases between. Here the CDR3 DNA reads TGTGCCAGCAGTTATTCAGGGCTTAGGGGGGAGCTGTTTTTT. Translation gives CASSYSGLRGELFF.

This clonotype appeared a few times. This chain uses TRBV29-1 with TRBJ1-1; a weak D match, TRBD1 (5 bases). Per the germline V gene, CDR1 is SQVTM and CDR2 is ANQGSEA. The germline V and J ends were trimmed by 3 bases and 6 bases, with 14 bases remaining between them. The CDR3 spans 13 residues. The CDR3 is CSVDRGWESEAFF. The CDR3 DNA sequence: TGCAGCGTTGACCGGGGCTGGGAATCTGAAGCTTTCTTT.

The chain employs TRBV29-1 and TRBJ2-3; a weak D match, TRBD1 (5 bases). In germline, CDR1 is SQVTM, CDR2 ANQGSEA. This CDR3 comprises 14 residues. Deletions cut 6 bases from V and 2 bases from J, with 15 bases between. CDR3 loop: CSVERGPITDTQYF. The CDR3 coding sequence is TGCAGCGTCGAAAGGGGTCCCATCACAGATACGCAGTATTTT.

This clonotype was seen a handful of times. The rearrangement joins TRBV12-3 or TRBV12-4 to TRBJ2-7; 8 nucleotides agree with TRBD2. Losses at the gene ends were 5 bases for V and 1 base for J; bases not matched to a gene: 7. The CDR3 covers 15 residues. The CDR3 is CASSSGRRSSYEQYF. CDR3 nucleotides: TGTGCCAGCAGTAGCGGGAGACGATCATCCTACGAGCAGTACTTC.

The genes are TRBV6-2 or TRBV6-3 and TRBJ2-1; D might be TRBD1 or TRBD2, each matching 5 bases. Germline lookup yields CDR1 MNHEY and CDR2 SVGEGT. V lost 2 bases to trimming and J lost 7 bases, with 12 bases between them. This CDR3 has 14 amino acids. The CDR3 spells CASSYLRGVNEQFF. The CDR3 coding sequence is TGTGCCAGCAGTTACCTCCGAGGGGTAAATGAGCAGTTCTTC.

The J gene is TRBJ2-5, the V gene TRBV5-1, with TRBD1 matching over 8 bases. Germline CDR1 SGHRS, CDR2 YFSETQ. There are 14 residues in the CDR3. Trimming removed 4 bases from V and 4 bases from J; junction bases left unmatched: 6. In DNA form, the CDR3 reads TGCGCCAGCAGCCCTGGACAGGGAGGAGAGACCCAGTACTTC. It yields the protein CASSPGQGGETQYF.

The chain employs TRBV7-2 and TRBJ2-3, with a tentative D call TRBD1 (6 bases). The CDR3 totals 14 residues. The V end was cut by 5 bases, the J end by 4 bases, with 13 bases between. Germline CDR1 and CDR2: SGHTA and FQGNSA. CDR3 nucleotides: TGTGCCAGCAGCCCTACACAGGGTCCAGATACGCAGTATTTT. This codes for CASSPTQGPDTQYF.

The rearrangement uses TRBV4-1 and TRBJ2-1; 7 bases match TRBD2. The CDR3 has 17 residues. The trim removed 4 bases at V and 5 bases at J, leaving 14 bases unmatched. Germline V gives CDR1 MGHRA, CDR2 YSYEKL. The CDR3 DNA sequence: TGCGCCAGCAGCCGCAGATATGTCCCTAGCGGAGACAATGAGCAGTTCTTC. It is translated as CASSRRYVPSGDNEQFF.

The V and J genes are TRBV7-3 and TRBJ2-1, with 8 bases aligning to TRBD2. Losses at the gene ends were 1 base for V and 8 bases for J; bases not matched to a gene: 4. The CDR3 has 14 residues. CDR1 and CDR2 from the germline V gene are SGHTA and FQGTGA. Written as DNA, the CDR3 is TGTGCCAGCAGCTTAAATCCTAGCGGGTATGAGCAGTTCTTC. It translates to CASSLNPSGYEQFF.